The clone carrying this T cell receptor (beta chain) occurred many times. These data belong to a study of CD8 T cells in ankylosing spondylitis. The CDR3 is 14 residues long. Germline CDR1 and CDR2: SNHLY and FYNNEI. Trimming took 6 bases from V and 1 from J, leaving 9 bases between them. TCR beta libraries were made by quantitative 5'-RACE with molecular barcodes. MiXCR was run by TCRdb on the 5' RACE reads, yielding one entry per CDR3 protein. The sample has just under 95,000 distinct CDR3 sequences, about 9% seen once; the top ten hold approximately 5.5%. Input material: blood, either unsorted or a sorted T cell fraction (not recorded which). The receptor's source is a male donor with ankylosing spondylitis or in good health (not recorded which). This sequence joins TRBV2 and TRBJ2-2; tentatively, D is TRBD1 (5 bases). DNA for the CDR3: TGTGCCAGCAGATTTACAGGGAACACCGGGGAGCTGTTTTTT. Its translation is CASRFTGNTGELFF.